The sequence of this T cell receptor (beta chain) was determined in a study of long-term antiretroviral therapy in people with HIV. Concerning this clone: Its antigen is unknown.

V lost 3 bases to trimming and J lost 3 bases, with 6 bases between them. Germline lookup yields CDR1 MNHEY and CDR2 SMNVEV (reference sequence). The CDR3 extends over 13 amino acids. Sequencing relied on immunoSEQ assay v3.0, run at survey level. The data were produced by immunoSEQ multiplex PCR, yet TCRdb's version contains in-frame clones alone and is incomplete. The profile shows over 15,000 clones, roughly 79% of them singletons. Study-level findings and limits: Across all time points, the repertoire was dominated by clones that expanded before ART. Blood sampling spanned 2004 to 2017, possibly under older ART regimens. It was observed that HIV repertoires exhibited narrower CDR3 length ranges than controls.

The TCR comes from a middle-aged man with HIV. Specimen: unsorted PBMCs, collected 2.2 years after starting antiretroviral therapy. V usage is TRBV27 and J usage is TRBJ2-1; D gene ambiguous. CDR3 bases: TGTGCCAGCAGTTTCCGGAACTACAATGAGCAGTTCTTC. Amino acids: CASSFRNYNEQFF.